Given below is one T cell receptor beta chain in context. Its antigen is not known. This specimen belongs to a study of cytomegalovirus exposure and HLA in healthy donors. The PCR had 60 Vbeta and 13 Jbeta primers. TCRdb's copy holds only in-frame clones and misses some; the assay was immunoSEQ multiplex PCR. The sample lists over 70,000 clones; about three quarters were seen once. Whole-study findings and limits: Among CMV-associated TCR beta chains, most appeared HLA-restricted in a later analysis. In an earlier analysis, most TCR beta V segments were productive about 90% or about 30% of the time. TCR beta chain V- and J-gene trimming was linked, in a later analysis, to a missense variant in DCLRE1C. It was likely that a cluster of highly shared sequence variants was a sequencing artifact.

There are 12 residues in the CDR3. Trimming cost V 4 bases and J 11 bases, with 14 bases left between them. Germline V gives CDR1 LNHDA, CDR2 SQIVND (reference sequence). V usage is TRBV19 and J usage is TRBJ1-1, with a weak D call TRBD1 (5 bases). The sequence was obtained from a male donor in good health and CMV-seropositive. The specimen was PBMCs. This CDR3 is CASSRGLLEAFF. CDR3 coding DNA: TGTGCCAGTAGTAGGGGCCTCTTGGAGGCTTTCTTT.